This T cell receptor (beta chain) appears in the sequencing data of a study of blood T cells in healthy people across ages. Study results and limitations: Strong correlation was found linking TCR beta diversity to naive T cell percentage.

The V and J ends lost 1 base and 0 bases respectively, with 15 bases between them. CDR3 size: 17 residues. Germline CDR1 reads SGHTA; CDR2 reads FQGNSA. Next came a second PCR, run for about 7 to 12 cycles, which used a sample-barcoded 5' primer along with a J-beta primer mix. TCRdb fed the 5' RACE reads into MiXCR, producing one record per CDR3 protein. The table shows about 1.1 million distinct CDR3 sequences, with more than 30% occurring only once. Comments on this clonotype: Antigen: not known.

Extraction yielded at least 6 micrograms of total RNA per sample. The chain is built from TRBV7-2 and TRBJ1-2; D unclear. The sequenced material came from blood. The receptor comes from a man in his late teens or twenties in good health. CDR3: CASSLVRAPAANYGYTF. The DNA for the CDR3 is TGTGCCAGCAGCTTAGTGAGGGCCCCCGCAGCTAACTATGGCTACACCTTC.